Listed here are 3 T cell receptor beta chains from one sample, sequenced in a study of cytomegalovirus exposure and HLA in healthy donors. PCR was performed using 60 Vbeta and 13 Jbeta primers. Data came from immunoSEQ multiplex PCR; TCRdb stores just in-frame clones and leaves some out. Reported are some 71,000 clones; the ten largest clones contain over 1.5%. Sequenced material: PBMCs. These receptors all stem from a woman under 40 in good health and CMV-seronegative.

For the CDR3, the DNA is TGTGCCAGCAGTTTATTGTGGGCGTCGACAGATACGCAGTATTTT. Protein: CASSLLWASTDTQYF. This chain links TRBV28 with TRBJ2-3; D gene ambiguous. Per germline, CDR1 MDHEN and CDR2 SYDVKM. Trimming cost V 1 base and J 3 bases, with 11 bases left between them. The CDR3 contains 15 residues.

The rearrangement uses TRBV4-3 and TRBJ1-5; D not resolved. The CDR3 covers 15 residues. Germline assignment: CDR1 LGHNA and CDR2 YSLEER. V lost 0 bases, J lost 3 bases, and 9 bases lay in between. The CDR3 DNA reads as TGCGCCAGCAGCCAAGATGGAGGTCTCAATCAGCCCCAGCATTTT. It specifies CASSQDGGLNQPQHF.

This sequence joins TRBV5-6 and TRBJ2-5, with 9 bases aligning to TRBD1. Germline V lookup: CDR1 SGHDT, CDR2 YYEEEE. The V and J ends lost 4 bases and 4 bases, in that order; junction bases with no gene match: 5. CDR3 length: 14 residues. CDR3 protein: CASSLRTGAETQYF. The CDR3 DNA is TGTGCCAGCAGCCTTCGGACAGGGGCAGAGACCCAGTACTTC.